The clone carrying this T cell receptor beta chain has ten or more counts. Per the germline V gene, CDR1 is KGHDR and CDR2 is SFDVKD. Unmatched junction bases numbered 2, after V lost 9 bases and J lost 2 bases. The CDR3 sequence is 14 residues long. 5'RACE template switching produced TCR cDNA carrying a universal primer site and UMIs. TCRdb redid the calling of the 5' RACE reads with MiXCR, one entry per CDR3 protein. This sample yields about 21,000 distinct CDR3 sequences, of which less than 5.5% are seen a single time; 15% to 20% belongs to the top ten. These data originate in a study of T cells after yellow fever vaccination.

The receptor was isolated from a man aged 18 to 29 who received the YFV17D yellow fever vaccine. J is TRBJ2-6 and V is TRBV24-1, with 8 bases lining up with TRBD1. This material consisted of PBMCs, either bulk or a sorted T-cell subset (CD4+, CD8+, memory, or dextramer-sorted; not recorded which), taken about 49 days after the first yellow fever vaccination. The CDR3 sequence: CATQGAAGANVLTF. The CDR3 bases are TGTGCCACCCAGGGGGCTGCTGGGGCCAACGTCCTGACTTTC.